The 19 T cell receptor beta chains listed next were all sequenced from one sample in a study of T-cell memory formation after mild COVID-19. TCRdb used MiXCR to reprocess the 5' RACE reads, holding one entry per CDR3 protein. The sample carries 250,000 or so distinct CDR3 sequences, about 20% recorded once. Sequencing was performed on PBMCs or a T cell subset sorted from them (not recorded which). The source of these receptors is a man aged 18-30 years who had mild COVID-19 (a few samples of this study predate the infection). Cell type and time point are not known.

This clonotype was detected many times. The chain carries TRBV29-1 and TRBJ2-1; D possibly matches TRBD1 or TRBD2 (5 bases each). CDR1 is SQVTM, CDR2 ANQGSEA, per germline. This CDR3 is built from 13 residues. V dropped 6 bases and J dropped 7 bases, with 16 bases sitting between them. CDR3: CSVGVGRENEQFF. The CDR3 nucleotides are TGCAGCGTAGGGGTGGGCAGGGAGAATGAGCAGTTCTTC.

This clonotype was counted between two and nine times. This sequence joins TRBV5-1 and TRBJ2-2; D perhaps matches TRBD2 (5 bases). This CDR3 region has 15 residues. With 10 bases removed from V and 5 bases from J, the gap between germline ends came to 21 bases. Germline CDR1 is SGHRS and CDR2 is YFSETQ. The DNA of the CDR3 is TGCGCCGTAGCCCGGGATCTACTGGGGACCGGGGAGCTGTTTTTT. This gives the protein CAVARDLLGTGELFF.

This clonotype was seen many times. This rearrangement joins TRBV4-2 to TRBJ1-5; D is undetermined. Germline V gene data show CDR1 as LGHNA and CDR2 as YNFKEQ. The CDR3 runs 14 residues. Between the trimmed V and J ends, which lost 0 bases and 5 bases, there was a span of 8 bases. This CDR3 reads CASSQEDGDQPQHF. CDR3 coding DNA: TGTGCCAGCAGCCAAGAGGATGGGGATCAGCCCCAGCATTTT.

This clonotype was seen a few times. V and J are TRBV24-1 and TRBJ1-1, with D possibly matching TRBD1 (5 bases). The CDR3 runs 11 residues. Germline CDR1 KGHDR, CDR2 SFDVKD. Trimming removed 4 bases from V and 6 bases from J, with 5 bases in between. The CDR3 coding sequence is TGTGCCACCAGTGAAGGGGCTGAAGCTTTCTTT. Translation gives CATSEGAEAFF.

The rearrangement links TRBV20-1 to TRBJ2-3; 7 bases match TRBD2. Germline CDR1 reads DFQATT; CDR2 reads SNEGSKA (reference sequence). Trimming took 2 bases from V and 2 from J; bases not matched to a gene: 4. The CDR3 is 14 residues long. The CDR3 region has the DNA TGCAGTGCTAGACGCGGGGGAAACACAGATACGCAGTATTTT. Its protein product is CSARRGGNTDTQYF.

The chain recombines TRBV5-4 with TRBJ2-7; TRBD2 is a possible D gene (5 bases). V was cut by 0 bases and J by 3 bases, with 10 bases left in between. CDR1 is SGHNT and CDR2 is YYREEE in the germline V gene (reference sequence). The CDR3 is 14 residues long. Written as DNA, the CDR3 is TGTGCCAGCAGCTTGGGGGCGGGCCTCTACGAGCAGTACTTC. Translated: CASSLGAGLYEQYF.

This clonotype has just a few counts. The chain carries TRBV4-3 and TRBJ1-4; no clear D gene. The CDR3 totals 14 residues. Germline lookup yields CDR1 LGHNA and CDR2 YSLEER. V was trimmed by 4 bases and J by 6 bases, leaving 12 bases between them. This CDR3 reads CASSLTRTHEKLFF. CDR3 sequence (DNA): TGCGCCAGCAGCCTAACCCGGACTCATGAAAAACTGTTTTTT.

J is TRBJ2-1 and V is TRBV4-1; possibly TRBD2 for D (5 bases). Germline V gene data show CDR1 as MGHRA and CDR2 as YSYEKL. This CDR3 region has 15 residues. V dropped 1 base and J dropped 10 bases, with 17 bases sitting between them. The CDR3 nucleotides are TGCGCCAGCAGCCAAGCGGGGATCGAGGTTCAGGAGCAGTTCTTC. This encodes CASSQAGIEVQEQFF.

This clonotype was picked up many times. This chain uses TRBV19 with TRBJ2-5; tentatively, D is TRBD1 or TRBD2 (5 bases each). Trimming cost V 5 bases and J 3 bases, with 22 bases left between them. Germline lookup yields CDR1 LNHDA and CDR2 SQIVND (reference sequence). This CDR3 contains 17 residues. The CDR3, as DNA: TGTGCCAGTAGTTCCGGGGACGTCGCGTTCGTTAAAGAGACCCAGTACTTC. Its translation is CASSSGDVAFVKETQYF.

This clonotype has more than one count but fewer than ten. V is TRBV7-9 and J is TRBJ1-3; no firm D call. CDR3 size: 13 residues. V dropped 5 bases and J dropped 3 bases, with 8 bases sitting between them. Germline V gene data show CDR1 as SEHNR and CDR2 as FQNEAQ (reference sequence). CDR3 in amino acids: CASSADFGNTIYF. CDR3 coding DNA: TGTGCCAGCAGCGCAGATTTTGGAAACACCATATATTTT. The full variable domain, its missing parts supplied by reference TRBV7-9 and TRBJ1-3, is DTGVSQNPRHKITKRGQNVTFRCDPISEHNRLYWYRQTLGQGPEFLTYFQNEAQLEKSRLLSDRFSAERPKGSFSTLEIQRTEQGDSAMYLCASSADFGNTIYFGEGSWLTVV.

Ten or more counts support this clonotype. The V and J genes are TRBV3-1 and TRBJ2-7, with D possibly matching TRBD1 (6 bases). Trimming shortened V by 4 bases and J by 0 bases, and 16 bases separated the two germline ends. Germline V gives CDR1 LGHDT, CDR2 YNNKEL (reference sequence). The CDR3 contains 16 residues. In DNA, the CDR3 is TGTGCCAGCAGCCCATCGACAGGACCCAGCTCCTACGAGCAGTACGTC. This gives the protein CASSPSTGPSSYEQYV.

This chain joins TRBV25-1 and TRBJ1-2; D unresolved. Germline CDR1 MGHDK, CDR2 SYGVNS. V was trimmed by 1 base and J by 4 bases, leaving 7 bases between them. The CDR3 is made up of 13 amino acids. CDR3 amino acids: CASSELIGYGYTF. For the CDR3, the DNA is TGTGCCAGCAGTGAATTGATCGGCTATGGCTACACCTTC.

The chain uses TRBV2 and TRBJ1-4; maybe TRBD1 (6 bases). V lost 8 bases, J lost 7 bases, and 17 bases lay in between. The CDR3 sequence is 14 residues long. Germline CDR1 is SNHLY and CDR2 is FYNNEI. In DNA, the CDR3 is TGTGCCAGCCATATGGCAGGGGAGGTTGAAAAACTGTTTTTT. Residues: CASHMAGEVEKLFF.

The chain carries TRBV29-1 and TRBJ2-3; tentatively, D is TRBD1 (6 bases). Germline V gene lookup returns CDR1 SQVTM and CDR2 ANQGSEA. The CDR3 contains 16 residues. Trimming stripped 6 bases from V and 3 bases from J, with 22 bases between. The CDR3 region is CSVDGNRVWGTDTQYF. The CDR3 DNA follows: TGCAGCGTGGACGGGAACAGGGTATGGGGGACAGATACGCAGTATTTT.

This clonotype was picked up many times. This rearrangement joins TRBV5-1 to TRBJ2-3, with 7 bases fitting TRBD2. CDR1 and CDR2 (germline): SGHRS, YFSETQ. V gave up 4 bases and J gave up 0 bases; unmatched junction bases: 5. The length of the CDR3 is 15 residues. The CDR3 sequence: CASSRSGWSTDTQYF. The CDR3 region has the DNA TGCGCCAGCAGCCGTAGCGGGTGGAGCACAGATACGCAGTATTTT. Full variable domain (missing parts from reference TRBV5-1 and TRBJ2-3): KAGVTQTPRYLIKTRGQQVTLSCSPISGHRSVSWYQQTPGQGLQFLFEYFSETQRNKGNFPGRFSGRQFSNSRSEMNVSTLELGDSALYLCASSRSGWSTDTQYFGPGTRLTVL.

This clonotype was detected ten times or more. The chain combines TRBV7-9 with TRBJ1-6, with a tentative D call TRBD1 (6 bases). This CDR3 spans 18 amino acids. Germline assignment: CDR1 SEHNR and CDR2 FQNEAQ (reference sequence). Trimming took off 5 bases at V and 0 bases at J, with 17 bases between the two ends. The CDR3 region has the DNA TGTGCCAGCAGCCCGTTGCCCGGGACAAGCTCCTATAATTCACCCCTCCACTTT. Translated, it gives CASSPLPGTSSYNSPLHF.

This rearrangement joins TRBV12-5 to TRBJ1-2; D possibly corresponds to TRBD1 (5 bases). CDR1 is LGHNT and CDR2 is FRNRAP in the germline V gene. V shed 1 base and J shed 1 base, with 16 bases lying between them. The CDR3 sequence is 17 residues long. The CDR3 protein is CASGLAPLDSLNYGYTF. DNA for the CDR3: TGTGCTAGTGGTTTGGCCCCACTCGACAGCCTTAACTATGGCTACACCTTC.

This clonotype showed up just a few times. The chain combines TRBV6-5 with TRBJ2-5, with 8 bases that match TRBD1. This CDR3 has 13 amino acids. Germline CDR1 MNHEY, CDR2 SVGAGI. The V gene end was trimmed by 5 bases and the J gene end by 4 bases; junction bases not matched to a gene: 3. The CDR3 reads CASSRQGSETQYF. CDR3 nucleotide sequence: TGTGCCAGCAGTAGACAGGGGTCAGAGACCCAGTACTTC.

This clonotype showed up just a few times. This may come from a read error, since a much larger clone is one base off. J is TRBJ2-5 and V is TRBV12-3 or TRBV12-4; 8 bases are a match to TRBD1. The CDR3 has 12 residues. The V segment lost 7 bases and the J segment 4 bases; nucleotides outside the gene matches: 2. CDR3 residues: CASTGTGETQYF. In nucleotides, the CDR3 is TGTGCCAGCACCGGGACAGGAGAGACCCAGTACTTC.